The 16 T cell receptor beta chains below come from one sample, sequenced in a study of identifying expanded T cells in peripheral blood. Some clones are missing from TCRdb's copy, which holds only in-frame ones; the method was immunoSEQ multiplex PCR. The sample has around 100,000 clones; approximately 88% are singletons. The specimen sequenced was blood. The source is a person aged 18 to 75 in good health.

This clone was detected once. V gene TRBV7-3 combines with J gene TRBJ2-1; 7 positions agree with TRBD2. V gave up 8 bases and J gave up 0 bases; unmatched junction bases: 7. CDR1 and CDR2 from the germline V gene are SGHTA and FQGTGA. The CDR3 spans 15 residues. CDR3 bases: TGTGCCAGCGGCAGCGGGGAGAGCTCCTACAATGAGCAGTTCTTC. It yields the protein CASGSGESSYNEQFF.

CDR3 coding DNA: TGTGCCAGCAGCGCCTCAGTGAACACTGAAGCTTTCTTT. Translated, it gives CASSASVNTEAFF. The rearrangement uses TRBV7-3 and TRBJ1-1; D remains unclear. CDR1 and CDR2 from the germline V gene are SGHTA and FQGTGA. Trimming took 5 bases from V and 0 from J, leaving 7 bases between them. The CDR3 sequence is 13 residues long.

The rearrangement joins TRBV7-2 to TRBJ2-5; 10 nucleotides agree with TRBD1. Germline CDR1 SGHTA, CDR2 FQGNSA. V was pared by 5 bases and J by 6 bases, with 12 bases of the junction left unmatched. The CDR3 has 16 residues. The CDR3 DNA reads TGTGCCAGCAGCCCTCAGACAGGGGGCCGGGAAAAGACCCAGTACTTC. It yields the protein CASSPQTGGREKTQYF.

The rearrangement links TRBV4-1 to TRBJ2-1; D is undetermined. The V end was cut by 4 bases, the J end by 8 bases, with 15 bases between. The CDR3 runs 14 residues. Germline V CDR1 and CDR2: MGHRA, YSYEKL. The CDR3 DNA is TGCGCCAGCAGCCCCAGCCCGGATGGGGATGAGCAGTTCTTC. This sequence encodes CASSPSPDGDEQFF.

A remark on this clone: Additional DNA sequences in this sample encode the identical CDR3. This chain uses TRBV5-1 with TRBJ2-7; TRBD1 aligns across 9 bases. Germline values: CDR1 SGHRS, CDR2 YFSETQ. The CDR3 is 13 amino acids. Trimming at V came to 0 bases and at J to 5 bases, leaving 0 bases not matched to a gene. CDR3 DNA sequence: TGCGCCAGCAGCTTGGGGACAGGGGACGAGCAGTACTTC. It yields the protein CASSLGTGDEQYF.

The chain employs TRBV13 and TRBJ2-7, with 9 bases fitting TRBD1. With 5 bases clipped from V and 5 bases from J, the junction kept 7 bases outside the gene matches. Germline values: CDR1 PRHDT, CDR2 FYEKMQ (reference sequence). This CDR3 is 14 amino acids long. The CDR3 sequence is CASSPRDREDEQYF. The CDR3 DNA follows: TGTGCCAGCAGCCCCCGGGACAGGGAAGACGAGCAGTACTTC.

The chain is built from TRBV5-1 and TRBJ1-1; tentative D call: TRBD1 (5 bases). The V gene's germline CDR1 is SGHRS and CDR2 YFSETQ. This CDR3 spans 15 amino acids. The ends were cut back, 1 base at V and 1 base at J, with 11 bases in the middle. This CDR3 reads CASSLLQGRNTEAFF. The CDR3, as DNA: TGCGCCAGCAGCTTGTTGCAGGGTAGGAACACTGAAGCTTTCTTT.

V and J are TRBV6-1 and TRBJ2-7; D is unresolved. The V end was cut by 4 bases, the J end by 6 bases, with 13 bases between. The germline gives CDR1 MNHNS, CDR2 SASEGT. The length of the CDR3 is 13 residues. The CDR3 sequence: CASSVPGLREQYF. The CDR3, as DNA: TGTGCCAGCAGTGTTCCGGGCCTGCGCGAGCAGTACTTC.

This chain links TRBV29-1 with TRBJ2-3; the match to TRBD2 covers 9 bases. Germline values: CDR1 SQVTM, CDR2 ANQGSEA. The CDR3 consists of 13 residues. Germline trimming cut 7 bases from V and 9 bases from J; bases unmatched to any gene: 11. CDR3 loop: CSAGGGGADTQYF. In DNA form, the CDR3 reads TGCAGCGCCGGCGGCGGGGGGGCTGACACGCAGTATTTT.

The rearrangement uses TRBV29-1 and TRBJ1-2; D is undetermined. Between the trimmed V and J ends, which lost 6 bases and 0 bases, there was a span of 17 bases. CDR3 length: 15 amino acids. Germline CDR1 is SQVTM and CDR2 is ANQGSEA. Written as DNA, the CDR3 is TGCAGCGTGATATGGACGACAAATCCTAACTATGGCTACACCTTC. The encoded protein is CSVIWTTNPNYGYTF.

The genes are TRBV10-3 and TRBJ2-1; possibly TRBD2 for D (5 bases). Trimming removed 4 bases from V and 0 bases from J, with 10 bases in between. Germline V gene lookup returns CDR1 ENHRY and CDR2 SYGVKD. CDR3 length equals 15 residues. CDR3 in amino acids: CAISVRTGSYNEQFF. The CDR3 DNA reads TGTGCCATCAGTGTTAGGACTGGCTCCTACAATGAGCAGTTCTTC.

V gene TRBV2 combines with J gene TRBJ2-7; D gene unclear. Germline V gives CDR1 SNHLY, CDR2 FYNNEI. This CDR3 has 15 amino acids. Trimming removed 3 bases from V and 0 bases from J, with 12 bases in between. The CDR3 bases are TGTGCCAGCAGTGATGGTGACGGCAGCTCCTACGAGCAGTACTTC. It is translated as CASSDGDGSSYEQYF.

This clone was seen only once. V usage is TRBV28 and J usage is TRBJ2-6; D not resolved. The CDR3 loop spans 17 amino acids. V lost 1 base and J 2 bases, leaving 12 bases between the germline ends. CDR1 and CDR2 from the germline V gene are MDHEN and SYDVKM. The DNA of the CDR3 is TGTGCCAGCAGTTTATACGGTCGAGCCCCTGGGGCCAACGTCCTGACTTTC. Encoded protein: CASSLYGRAPGANVLTF.

The chain uses TRBV28 and TRBJ1-2; no clear D. The CDR3 spans 11 residues. Trimming cost V 4 bases and J 2 bases, with 2 bases left between them. CDR1 and CDR2 (germline): MDHEN, SYDVKM. CDR3 in DNA: TGTGCCAGCAGTTCAAACTATGGCTACACCTTC. Translation gives CASSSNYGYTF.

The chain couples TRBV7-2 to TRBJ2-7; the match to TRBD2 covers 7 bases. The CDR3 loop spans 15 amino acids. V was pared by 5 bases and J by 0 bases, with 7 bases of the junction left unmatched. The V gene's germline CDR1 is SGHTA and CDR2 FQGNSA. DNA of the CDR3: TGTGCCAGCAGCATTAGCGGGCTTGTCTCCTACGAGCAGTACTTC. It is translated as CASSISGLVSYEQYF.

The chain links TRBV13 to TRBJ1-2; 8 nucleotides line up with TRBD1. Germline CDR1 is PRHDT and CDR2 is FYEKMQ (reference sequence). This CDR3 comprises 14 residues. V lost 5 bases and J lost 4; bases outside the gene matches: 6. CDR3 sequence reads: CASSLITGGYGYTF. In DNA form, the CDR3 reads TGTGCCAGCAGCCTAATAACAGGGGGCTATGGCTACACCTTC.